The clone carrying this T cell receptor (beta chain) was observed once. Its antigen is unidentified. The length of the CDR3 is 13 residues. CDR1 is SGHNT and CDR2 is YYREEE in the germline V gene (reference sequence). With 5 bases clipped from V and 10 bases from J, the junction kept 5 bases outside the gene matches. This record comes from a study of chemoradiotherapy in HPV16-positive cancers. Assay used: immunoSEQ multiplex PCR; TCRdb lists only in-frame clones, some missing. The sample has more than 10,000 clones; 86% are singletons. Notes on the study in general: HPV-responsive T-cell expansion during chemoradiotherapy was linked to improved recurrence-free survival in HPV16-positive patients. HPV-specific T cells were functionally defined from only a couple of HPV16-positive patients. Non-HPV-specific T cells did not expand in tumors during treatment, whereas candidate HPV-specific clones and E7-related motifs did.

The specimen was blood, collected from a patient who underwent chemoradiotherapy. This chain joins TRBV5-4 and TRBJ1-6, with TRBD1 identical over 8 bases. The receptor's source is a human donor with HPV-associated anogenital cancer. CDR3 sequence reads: CASSRDRGSPLHF. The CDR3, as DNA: TGTGCCAGCAGTCGCGACAGGGGATCACCCCTCCACTTT.